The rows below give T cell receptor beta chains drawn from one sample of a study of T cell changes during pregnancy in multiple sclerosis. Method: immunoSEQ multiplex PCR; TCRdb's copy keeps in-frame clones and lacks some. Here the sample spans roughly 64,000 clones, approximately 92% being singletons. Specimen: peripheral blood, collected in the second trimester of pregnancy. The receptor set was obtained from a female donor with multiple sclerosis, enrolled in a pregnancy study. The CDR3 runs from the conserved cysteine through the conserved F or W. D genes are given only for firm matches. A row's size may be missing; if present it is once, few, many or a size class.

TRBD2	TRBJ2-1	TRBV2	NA	TGTGCCACACGACTAGCGGGAGGGTACAATGAGCAGTTCTTC	CATRLAGGYNEQFF
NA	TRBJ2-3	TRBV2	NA	TGTGCCAGCAGGGGGGCGGGAGATACGCAGTATTTT	CASRGAGDTQYF
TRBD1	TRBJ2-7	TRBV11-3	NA	TGTGCCAGCAGCCCTCGGGACAGGGACTACGAGCAGTACTTC	CASSPRDRDYEQYF
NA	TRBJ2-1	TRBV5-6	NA	TGTGCCAGCAGCTTGCAGCTAGGAGAGGGTAGCGGGCAGTTCTTC	CASSLQLGEGSGQFF
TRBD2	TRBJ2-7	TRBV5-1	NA	TGCGCCAGCAGCTTGACGACTAGCGGGACCTACGAGCAGTACTTC	CASSLTTSGTYEQYF
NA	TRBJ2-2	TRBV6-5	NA	TGTGCCAGCAGTTCACCGGTCCTTAGGAACACCGGGGAGCTGTTTTTT	CASSSPVLRNTGELFF
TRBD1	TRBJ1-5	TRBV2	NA	TGTGCCAGCAGTGCTAGGACAGGGGGCGATGATAGCAATCAGCCCCAGCATTTT	CASSARTGGDDSNQPQHF
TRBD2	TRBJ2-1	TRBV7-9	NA	TGTGCCAGCAGCGATTCTCTAGCGGACCACTTCTACAATGAGCAGTTCTTC	CASSDSLADHFYNEQFF
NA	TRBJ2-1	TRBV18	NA	TGTGCCAGCTCACCTCTGCGGAGCTCCTACAATGAGCAGTTCTTC	CASSPLRSSYNEQFF
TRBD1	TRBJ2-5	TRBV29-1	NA	TGCAGCGTTGCCCGGACAGGGGGAGCAGAGACCCAGTACTTC	CSVARTGGAETQYF
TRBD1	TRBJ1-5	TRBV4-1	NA	TGCGCCAGCAGCCAAGTGACAGGGTTCAACCAGCCCCAGCATTTT	CASSQVTGFNQPQHF
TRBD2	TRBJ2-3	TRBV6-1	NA	TGTGCCAGCAGTGAATTGCGGGGGGGTAGCGGGAGATCCGATACGCAGTATTTT	CASSELRGGSGRSDTQYF
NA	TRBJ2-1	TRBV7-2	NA	TGTGCCAGCAGCTCCCGACTTGGGAATGAGCAGTTCTTC	CASSSRLGNEQFF
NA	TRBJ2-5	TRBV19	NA	TGTGCCAGTAGTATGGGGGAGGGGGAGGAGACCCAGTACTTC	CASSMGEGEETQYF
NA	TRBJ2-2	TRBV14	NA	TGTGCCAGCAGCCAAACCGGCCCCGGCGGCACCGGGGAGCTGTTTTTT	CASSQTGPGGTGELFF
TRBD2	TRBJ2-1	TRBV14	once	TGTGCCGCCCCGGGAGCGGGATACTACAATGAGCAGTTCTTC	CAAPGAGYYNEQFF
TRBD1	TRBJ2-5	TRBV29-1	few	TGCAGCGTCAAGCTACGGACAGGGGGCGAGGAGACCCAGTACTTC	CSVKLRTGGEETQYF
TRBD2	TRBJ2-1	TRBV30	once	TGTGCCTGGAGTGTACCACTAGCGGGATGGGGTGAGCAGTTCTTC	CAWSVPLAGWGEQFF
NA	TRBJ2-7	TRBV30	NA	TGTGCCTGGAGCTACAGGGCCTACGAGCAGTACTTC	CAWSYRAYEQYF
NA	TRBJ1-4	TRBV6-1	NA	TGTGCCACTCCCTCAGGGGATACTGAAAAACTGTTTTTT	CATPSGDTEKLFF
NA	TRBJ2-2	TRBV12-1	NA	TGTGCCAGCAGCCGGGACAGGGGAACCACCGGGGAGCTGTTTTTT	CASSRDRGTTGELFF
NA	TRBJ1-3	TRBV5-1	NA	TGCGCCAGCAGCTGGGGGTCGGGAGCTGGAAACACCATATATTTT	CASSWGSGAGNTIYF
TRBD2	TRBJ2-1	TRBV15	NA	TGTGCCACCAGCAAAAGCGGGAGGGACAATGAGCAGTTCTTC	CATSKSGRDNEQFF
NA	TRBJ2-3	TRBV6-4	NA	TGTGCCAGCAGTGCTCGAGCGGAGGTCATAGATACGCAGTATTTT	CASSARAEVIDTQYF
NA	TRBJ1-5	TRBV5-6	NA	TGTGCCAGCAGCTTGGGGTCAGGATGGTATCAGCCCCAGCATTTT	CASSLGSGWYQPQHF
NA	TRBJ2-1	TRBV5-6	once	TGTGCCAGCAGCTTTGGTGGCCGGGATGAGCAGTTCTTC	CASSFGGRDEQFF
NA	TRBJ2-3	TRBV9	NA	TGTGCCAGCAGCCCCCACGGGGATACGCAGTATTTT	CASSPHGDTQYF
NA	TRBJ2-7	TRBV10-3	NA	TGTGCCATCACTCCAGGCGGGACGTCCGAGCAGTACTTC	CAITPGGTSEQYF
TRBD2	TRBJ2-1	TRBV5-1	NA	TGCGCCAGCAGCTTGGGGGCTAGCGGGAGGGCCAATGAGCAGTTCTTC	CASSLGASGRANEQFF
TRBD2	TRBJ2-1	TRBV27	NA	TGTGCCAGCAGTTCAAGGACTAGCGGGAGGGTATACAATGAGCAGTTCTTC	CASSSRTSGRVYNEQFF
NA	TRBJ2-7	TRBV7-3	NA	TGTGCCAGCAGCTTTACCTACGAGCAGTACTTC	CASSFTYEQYF
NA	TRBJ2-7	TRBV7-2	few	TGTGCCAGCAGCTTAGATGCGGGGGCCGGCTCCTACGAGCAGTACTTC	CASSLDAGAGSYEQYF
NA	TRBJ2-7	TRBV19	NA	TGTGCCAGTAGTAGGTCCAGGTTACCATCCTACGAGCAGTACTTC	CASSRSRLPSYEQYF
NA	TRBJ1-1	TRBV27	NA	TGTGCCAGCAGCCATTTAGACTACGGGAACACTGAAGCTTTCTTT	CASSHLDYGNTEAFF
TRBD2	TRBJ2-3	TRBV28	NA	TGTGCCAGCAGTTTTTGGGGTCTAGCGGGGTCCCCGGGGGATACGCAGTATTTT	CASSFWGLAGSPGDTQYF
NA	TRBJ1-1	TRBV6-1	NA	TGTGCCAGCAGTGACGGTCAGGGAAACACTGAAGCTTTCTTT	CASSDGQGNTEAFF
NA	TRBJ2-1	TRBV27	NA	TGTGCCAGCAGTTTATCCCCCCCGGGTCCTCACTCCTACAATGAGCAGTTCTTC	CASSLSPPGPHSYNEQFF
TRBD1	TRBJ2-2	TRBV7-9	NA	TGTGCCAGCAGCCCGACAGGGGCCGGGGAGCTGTTTTTT	CASSPTGAGELFF
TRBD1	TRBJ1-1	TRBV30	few	TGTGCCTGGGCGGACAGGGGACAAGCTTTCTTT	CAWADRGQAFF
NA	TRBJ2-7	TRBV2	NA	TGTGCCAGCAGTGTGGACAGCTCCTACGAGCAGTACTTC	CASSVDSSYEQYF
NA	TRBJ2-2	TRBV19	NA	TGTGCCAGTAGTCTACAGGGGGCCGGGACTAGCACCGGGGAGCTGTTTTTT	CASSLQGAGTSTGELFF
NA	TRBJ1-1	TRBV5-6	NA	TGTGCCAGCAGCTTCCGAGGGAGCACTGAAGCTTTCTTT	CASSFRGSTEAFF
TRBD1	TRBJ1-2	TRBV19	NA	TGTGCCAGTAGTAGCGACAGGGCTATGGGTTCTGGCTACACCTTC	CASSSDRAMGSGYTF
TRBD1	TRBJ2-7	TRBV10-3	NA	TGTGCCATCAGCCAACAGGGGGACGAGCAGTACTTC	CAISQQGDEQYF
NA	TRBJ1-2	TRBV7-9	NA	TGTGCCAGCAGCTTAGAATCCTCCGCCGGCTATGGCTACACCTTC	CASSLESSAGYGYTF